Below are 19 T cell receptor beta chains sequenced from a single sample in a study of T cell repertoires in cytomegalovirus infection. MiXCR was run by TCRdb on the reads, yielding one entry per CDR3 protein. Of hundreds of thousands of distinct CDR3 sequences listed, 15% to 20% are singletons. The sample was PBMCs. The receptors originated from a human donor in good health (CMV status not recorded). Some clones in this sample may be carry-over from other donors' samples.

The rearrangement links TRBV6-2 or TRBV6-3 to TRBJ2-3; D is unclear. Germline CDR1 and CDR2: MNHEY and SVGEGT. The length of the CDR3 is 14 residues. V shed 5 bases and J shed 1 base, with 10 bases lying between them. Here the CDR3 reads CASSPGRRTDTQYF. The CDR3 DNA sequence: TGTGCCAGCAGTCCCGGGCGCCGCACAGATACGCAGTATTTT.

Many counts were recorded for this clonotype. The chain carries TRBV4-1 and TRBJ1-4, with D perhaps TRBD1 (5 bases). Trimming left V 4 bases short and J 8 bases short, with 17 bases between. CDR3 length: 15 amino acids. CDR1 is MGHRA, CDR2 YSYEKL, per germline. The DNA for the CDR3 is TGCGCCAGCAGCCTCTCCGGGACTCTGACGGAAAAACTGTTTTTT. Its translation is CASSLSGTLTEKLFF.

This clonotype has a count of ten or more. The chain links TRBV7-2 to TRBJ2-5; TRBD2 is a possible D gene (5 bases). Trimming stripped 2 bases from V and 4 bases from J, with 8 bases between. The CDR3 has 13 residues. Germline CDR1 reads SGHTA; CDR2 reads FQGNSA. CDR3 protein: CASSLWELETQYF. The CDR3 coding sequence is TGTGCCAGCAGCTTATGGGAGTTAGAGACCCAGTACTTC.

This clonotype has a count of ten or more. CDR3 residues: CASSYLQGAGWKETQYF. The CDR3, as DNA: TGTGCCAGCAGTTACTTACAGGGGGCTGGTTGGAAGGAGACCCAGTACTTC. The chain uses TRBV6-2 or TRBV6-3 and TRBJ2-5, with 9 bases lining up with TRBD1. The CDR3 length is 17 residues. With 1 base clipped from V and 5 bases from J, the junction kept 11 bases outside the gene matches. The germline gives CDR1 MNHEY, CDR2 SVGEGT.

This clonotype has at least ten counts. The rearrangement uses TRBV11-1 and TRBJ1-1; 7 bases line up with TRBD1. V gave up 0 bases and J gave up 10 bases; unmatched junction bases: 8. The germline V gene has CDR1 SGHAT and CDR2 FQDESV (reference sequence). This CDR3 comprises 14 residues. The CDR3 DNA reads TGTGCCAGCAGCTTAGCAGAAGGGGGCTTCGGAGCTTTCTTT. Residues: CASSLAEGGFGAFF.

The sample holds many counts of this clonotype. This chain joins TRBV7-6 and TRBJ2-1; 9 nucleotides agree with TRBD2. V was clipped by 1 base and J by 4 bases; unmatched bases: 5. The CDR3 totals 16 residues. From germline, CDR1 is SGHVS and CDR2 FNYEAQ. The CDR3 coding sequence is TGTGCCAGCAGCTTAGGACTAGCGGCGGCTTACAATGAGCAGTTCTTC. Translation gives CASSLGLAAAYNEQFF.

There are many counts of this clonotype. The J gene is TRBJ2-5, the V gene TRBV7-6, with D tentatively TRBD1 or TRBD2 (6 bases each). Trimming left V 5 bases short and J 5 bases short, with 18 bases between. Germline V gene data show CDR1 as SGHVS and CDR2 as FNYEAQ. The CDR3 extends over 15 amino acids. The CDR3 sequence is CASSKGGRGAETQYF. DNA for the CDR3: TGTGCCAGCAGCAAGGGGGGCAGGGGCGCGGAGACCCAGTACTTC.

The V gene is TRBV27, the J gene TRBJ1-2, with 7 bases matching TRBD1. J lost 7 bases, V lost 6 bases, and 11 bases had no gene match. The CDR3 runs 14 residues. CDR1 and CDR2 (germline): MNHEY, SMNVEV (reference sequence). The CDR3 region is CASSRDSVSGGYTF. DNA for the CDR3: TGTGCCAGCAGCCGGGACAGCGTCTCAGGTGGCTACACCTTC.

In its sample, this clonotype was seen many times. The CDR3 here is CASSSRSDRPYGYTF. The CDR3 DNA is TGTGCCAGCAGTTCGCGCTCCGACAGACCCTATGGCTACACCTTC. The chain is built from TRBV27 and TRBJ1-2, with D possibly TRBD1 on 5 matching bases. V lost 4 bases, J lost 4 bases, and 16 bases lay in between. Per germline, CDR1 MNHEY and CDR2 SMNVEV (reference sequence). The CDR3 runs 15 residues.

This clonotype was detected ten times or more. The chain recombines TRBV12-3 or TRBV12-4 with TRBJ1-6; TRBD1 agrees at 8 bases. This CDR3 is 14 amino acids long. V dropped 1 base and J dropped 9; count of bases not matched to a gene: 2. CDR3 sequence (DNA): TGTGCCAGCAGTTTAGACAGGGGGTTTTCACCCCTCCACTTT. Translating gives CASSLDRGFSPLHF.

In its sample, this clonotype was seen a few times. The chain recombines TRBV28 with TRBJ2-3, with 8 bases that match TRBD1. The CDR3 runs 15 residues. V shed 5 bases, J shed 0 bases, and the junction held 4 bases outside the gene matches. Germline V lookup: CDR1 MDHEN, CDR2 SYDVKM. CDR3 nucleotide sequence: TGTGCCAGCAGTCCAGGGGGCTTAAGCACAGATACGCAGTATTTT. This codes for CASSPGGLSTDTQYF. Looking up the rest from reference TRBV28 and TRBJ2-3 gives the full variable domain: DVKVTQSSRYLVKRTGEKVFLECVQDMDHENMFWYRQDPGLGLRLIYFSYDVKMKEKGDIPEGYSVSREKKERFSLILESASTNQTSMYLCASSPGGLSTDTQYFGPGTRLTVL.

V and J are TRBV28 and TRBJ2-7; weak D call: TRBD1 (5 bases). V lost 5 bases to trimming and J lost 4 bases, with 18 bases between them. This CDR3 has 15 amino acids. Germline CDR1 MDHEN, CDR2 SYDVKM. CDR3 region: CASSPPRTPPYEQYF. Written as DNA, the CDR3 is TGTGCCAGCAGTCCCCCTCGGACACCGCCATACGAGCAGTACTTC.

This clonotype was seen more than once but under ten times. This sequence joins TRBV27 and TRBJ2-2, with D perhaps matching TRBD1 (6 bases). The length of the CDR3 is 19 residues. Between the trimmed V and J ends, which lost 6 bases and 4 bases, there was a span of 27 bases. Germline V CDR1 and CDR2: MNHEY, SMNVEV (reference sequence). The CDR3 region is CASSLHPLGQFGSTGELFF. The CDR3 DNA is TGTGCCAGCAGCCTACACCCTCTAGGACAGTTTGGGAGCACCGGGGAGCTGTTTTTT.

J is TRBJ1-5 and V is TRBV6-1; the match to TRBD1 covers 7 bases. V was clipped by 7 bases and J by 1 base; unmatched bases: 7. The CDR3 loop spans 15 amino acids. Germline-derived CDR1 and CDR2 are MNHNS and SASEGT. The CDR3 sequence: CASNPGTESNQPQHF. Here the CDR3 DNA reads TGTGCCAGCAACCCCGGGACAGAAAGCAATCAGCCCCAGCATTTT.

This clonotype was seen repeatedly, ten times or more. The chain couples TRBV7-2 to TRBJ1-4, with D unclear. The V end lost 8 bases, the J end lost 4 bases, and 5 bases lay between the germline ends. Germline CDR1 SGHTA, CDR2 FQGNSA. This CDR3 is built from 11 residues. The CDR3: CASGYNEKLFF. CDR3 DNA: TGTGCCAGCGGCTATAATGAAAAACTGTTTTTT.

This clonotype was seen only a few times. This chain joins TRBV28 and TRBJ2-7, with TRBD1 matching over 7 bases. The J segment lost 0 bases and the V segment lost 4 bases, leaving 6 bases of the junction unmatched. The CDR3 is 15 residues long. Per the germline V gene, CDR1 is MDHEN and CDR2 is SYDVKM. The CDR3 DNA reads TGTGCCAGCAGTTCCCCGGGACAGAGCTCCTACGAGCAGTACTTC. Translating it yields CASSSPGQSSYEQYF.

The chain has TRBV7-2 and TRBJ2-7; D is unclear. V was shortened by 4 bases and J by 1 base, with 11 bases between the two germline ends. The CDR3 contains 14 residues. CDR1 and CDR2 from the germline V gene are SGHTA and FQGNSA. The CDR3 loop reads CASSSYMLSYEQYF. The CDR3 region has the DNA TGTGCCAGCAGCTCCTATATGTTATCCTACGAGCAGTACTTC.

This clonotype was found a few times. This chain uses TRBV11-3 with TRBJ2-2, with a possible D match to TRBD1 (5 bases). This CDR3 has 13 residues. V lost 5 bases to trimming and J lost 6 bases, with 10 bases between them. Germline-derived CDR1 and CDR2 are SGHNT and YENEEA. The CDR3 protein is CASSLRESGELFF. The CDR3 DNA reads as TGTGCCAGCAGCCTCAGGGAATCCGGGGAGCTGTTTTTT.

As for this clonotype: This may arise from a read error, as a much more abundant clone is one base away. The chain joins TRBV12-3 or TRBV12-4 to TRBJ1-1; 8 positions agree with TRBD1. There are 16 residues in the CDR3. The J segment lost 1 base and the V segment lost 6 bases, leaving 10 bases of the junction unmatched. CDR3 nucleotide sequence: TGTGCCAGCAGGGAGAGACGACAGGGGTCGAACACTGAAGCTTTCTTT. Its protein is CASRERRQGSNTEAFF.